What follows are 10 T cell receptor beta chains derived from one specimen sequenced in a study of CD8 T cells in ankylosing spondylitis. TCRdb ran MiXCR on the 5' RACE reads and lists one entry per CDR3 protein. The table includes fewer than 400,000 distinct CDR3 sequences, roughly 14% detected once. The specimen was blood, either unsorted or a sorted T cell fraction (not recorded which). Receptors were obtained from a male donor with ankylosing spondylitis or in good health (not recorded which).

This chain uses TRBV2 with TRBJ2-3, with 8 bases that match TRBD2. This CDR3 comprises 14 residues. V lost 7 bases, J lost 1 base, and 4 bases stayed unmatched. The germline CDR1 and CDR2 sequences are SNHLY and FYNNEI. The CDR3 sequence is CASKRAGGTDTQYF. The CDR3 region has the DNA TGTGCCAGCAAGCGAGCGGGGGGCACAGATACGCAGTATTTT.

In this sample, this clonotype turned up a few times. This sequence joins TRBV6-2 or TRBV6-3 and TRBJ2-3; D is uncertain. The CDR3 has 11 amino acids. V was pared by 8 bases and J by 6 bases, with 9 bases between. Germline CDR1 MNHEY, CDR2 SVGEGT. The CDR3 nucleotides read TGTGCCAGCGCCACCTTGGATACGCAGTATTTT. Protein: CASATLDTQYF.

The chain has TRBV6-4 and TRBJ1-6; D is ambiguous. The germline CDR1 and CDR2 sequences are MRHNA and SNTAGT. The CDR3 length is 13 residues. V dropped 3 bases and J dropped 7 bases, with 7 bases sitting between them. The CDR3 here is CASSEGRNSPLHF. In DNA form, the CDR3 reads TGTGCCAGCAGTGAAGGCCGGAATTCACCCCTCCACTTT.

This chain links TRBV7-9 with TRBJ2-5, with 15 bases lining up with TRBD2. Losses at the gene ends were 5 bases for V and 5 bases for J; bases not matched to a gene: 3. CDR3 length equals 15 residues. Germline lookup yields CDR1 SEHNR and CDR2 FQNEAQ (reference sequence). The CDR3 spells CASSKGTSGGETQYF. DNA for the CDR3: TGTGCCAGCAGCAAAGGGACTAGCGGGGGGGAGACCCAGTACTTC.

This clonotype was observed a handful of times. The chain joins TRBV6-1 to TRBJ2-2; 9 nucleotides line up with TRBD1. V dropped 6 bases and J dropped 4; count of bases not matched to a gene: 6. Germline V gene sequence: CDR1 MNHNS, CDR2 SASEGT. This CDR3 is built from 15 residues. The CDR3 loop is CASRPQGARTGELFF. The CDR3 nucleotides are TGTGCCAGCAGACCACAGGGGGCGCGCACCGGGGAGCTGTTTTTT.

This clonotype came up a few times. The rearrangement links TRBV5-6 to TRBJ1-4; TRBD1 aligns across 7 bases. Germline V gene sequence: CDR1 SGHDT, CDR2 YYEEEE. CDR3 length equals 15 residues. V dropped 4 bases and J dropped 4; count of bases not matched to a gene: 7. CDR3 sequence reads: CASSAGQVLNEKLFF. DNA of the CDR3: TGTGCCAGCAGCGCAGGACAGGTACTTAATGAAAAACTGTTTTTT.

This clonotype was recorded a few times. This chain connects TRBV11-2 to TRBJ1-1, with a weak D call TRBD1 (5 bases). V lost 0 bases and J lost 4, with 9 bases in between. This CDR3 has 14 amino acids. CDR1 SGHAT and CDR2 FQNNGV come from the germline V gene. The CDR3 sequence: CASSLDGGSTEAFF. CDR3 in DNA: TGTGCCAGCAGCTTAGATGGGGGTTCCACTGAAGCTTTCTTT. Full variable domain (remainder filled in from reference TRBV11-2 and TRBJ1-1): EAGVAQSPRYKIIEKRQSVAFWCNPISGHATLYWYQQILGQGPKLLIQFQNNGVVDDSQLPKDRFSAERLKGVDSTLKIQPAKLEDSAVYLCASSLDGGSTEAFFGQGTRLTVV.

This clonotype has only a few counts. The rearrangement uses TRBV5-1 and TRBJ1-1; D not certain. This CDR3 contains 14 residues. V was cut by 0 bases and J by 3 bases, with 9 bases left in between. CDR1 and CDR2 from the germline V gene are SGHRS and YFSETQ. In DNA, the CDR3 is TGCGCCAGCAGCTTGGCCACCGTAGACACTGAAGCTTTCTTT. Translated: CASSLATVDTEAFF.

This clonotype has ten or more counts. The chain couples TRBV7-2 to TRBJ2-1; TRBD1 matches 7 bases. V was clipped by 1 base and J by 7 bases; unmatched bases: 7. Germline CDR1 and CDR2: SGHTA and FQGNSA. CDR3 size: 15 residues. The CDR3 DNA is TGTGCCAGCAGCTTAGGAAGGGGGCCGGGTAATGAGCAGTTCTTC. It encodes CASSLGRGPGNEQFF.

The genes are TRBV7-9 and TRBJ2-7; no firm D call. CDR3 length: 12 residues. V was pared by 2 bases and J by 5 bases, with 7 bases between. Germline CDR1 reads SEHNR; CDR2 reads FQNEAQ (reference sequence). CDR3 sequence reads: CASSLREHEQYF. The CDR3 nucleotides are TGTGCCAGCAGCTTACGTGAACACGAGCAGTACTTC.